This passage covers 3 T cell receptor beta chains from one sample sequenced in a study of T cell responses to AZD1222 COVID-19 vaccine. Assay used: immunoSEQ multiplex PCR; TCRdb lists only in-frame clones, some missing. Of approximately 110,000 clones listed, approximately 89% are singletons. The sample was peripheral blood, taken on day 0 of AZD1222 vaccination. The receptors shown here come from an adult in good health.

The V call is TRBV14, the J call TRBJ2-5; the match to TRBD1 covers 11 bases. CDR1 is SGHDN and CDR2 is FVKESK in the germline V gene. Germline trimming cut 5 bases from V and 6 bases from J; bases unmatched to any gene: 11. There are 16 residues in the CDR3. CDR3 coding DNA: TGTGCCAGCAGCTACCGATGGACAGGGGGCTTGAAGACCCAGTACTTC. Translated, it gives CASSYRWTGGLKTQYF.

The rearrangement links TRBV7-9 to TRBJ2-7; 7 bases fit TRBD2. The CDR3 is 16 amino acids. The trim removed 1 base at V and 0 bases at J, leaving 6 bases unmatched. CDR1 and CDR2 from the germline V gene are SEHNR and FQNEAQ (reference sequence). CDR3 region: CASSLVTSAGSYEQYF. CDR3 in DNA: TGTGCCAGCAGCTTAGTAACTAGCGCCGGCTCCTACGAGCAGTACTTC.

This sequence joins TRBV29-1 and TRBJ1-2; 7 nucleotides match TRBD1. Germline-derived CDR1 and CDR2 are SQVTM and ANQGSEA. J gave up 8 bases and V 3 bases, and 9 bases lay outside the gene matches. The length of the CDR3 is 13 residues. The CDR3 loop reads CSVETGFELGYTF. The CDR3 DNA reads as TGCAGCGTTGAGACAGGGTTTGAGCTGGGCTACACCTTC.